These T cell receptor beta chains were read from a single sample in a study of blood T cell repertoires in COVID-19. TCRdb's copy holds only in-frame clones and misses some; the assay was immunoSEQ multiplex PCR. The sample has about 180,000 clones, around 84% seen once. Sequenced material: PBMCs or T cells enriched from blood (not recorded which). All receptors derive from a man aged 50 or older who had recovered from COVID-19. CDR3s include the opening cysteine and the closing phenylalanine or tryptophan. The order of the fields is V gene, CDR3 protein.

v_gene: TRBV13
CDR3aa: CASSLKAGADYEQYF

v_gene: TRBV3-1/TRBV3-2
CDR3aa: CASSDRQAGYTF

v_gene: TRBV11-3
CDR3aa: CASSWGTGLTGELFF

v_gene: TRBV10-2
CDR3aa: CASSPRQENTEAFF

v_gene: TRBV5-4
CDR3aa: CASSPGQEETQYF

v_gene: TRBV3-1/TRBV3-2
CDR3aa: CASSGGSGTGGYTF

v_gene: TRBV20-1
CDR3aa: CSASQQGQNEKLFF

v_gene: TRBV7-9
CDR3aa: CASSSAGTGYHYGYTF

v_gene: TRBV28
CDR3aa: CASSLVLSNQPQHF

v_gene: TRBV19
CDR3aa: CASSIRTGYSNQPQHF

v_gene: TRBV18
CDR3aa: CASSPGLRGSGSNEKLFF

v_gene: TRBV5-5
CDR3aa: CASSLGRQGSEKLFF

v_gene: TRBV10-3
CDR3aa: CAISEAGNYKNIQYF

v_gene: TRBV11-2
CDR3aa: CASSLRGDTYEQYF

v_gene: TRBV6-5
CDR3aa: CASSSSIDYEQYF

v_gene: TRBV5-1
CDR3aa: CASSGLAGGQSTADTQYF

v_gene: TRBV18
CDR3aa: CASSINAVDNYGYTF

v_gene: TRBV11-3
CDR3aa: CASSLNVKETQYF

v_gene: TRBV4-1
CDR3aa: CASSRTEAATYEQYF

v_gene: TRBV2
CDR3aa: CASGNGDRAPYEQYF

v_gene: TRBV4-2
CDR3aa: CASSRSWRGVQETQYF

v_gene: TRBV5-1
CDR3aa: CASSYGTGRDTDTQYF

v_gene: TRBV5-1
CDR3aa: CASSLSLTNTGELFF

v_gene: TRBV5-8
CDR3aa: CASSSWAGGNTIYF

v_gene: TRBV11-2
CDR3aa: CASSQIRHTIAGTGSTQKVLEAFF

v_gene: TRBV18
CDR3aa: CATSNLREETQYF

v_gene: TRBV11-1
CDR3aa: CASSPGRGGFRTEAFF

v_gene: TRBV5-1
CDR3aa: CASSRGTGTNLGLNYGYTF

v_gene: TRBV5-1
CDR3aa: CASSLVGEQTGSGYTF

v_gene: TRBV10-3
CDR3aa: CAISEAGTQYF

v_gene: TRBV7-9
CDR3aa: CASSNTGTGVRDEQFF

v_gene: TRBV7-8
CDR3aa: CASRAAGTYEQYF

v_gene: TRBV14
CDR3aa: CASSQDRAGKTTF

v_gene: TRBV12-3/TRBV12-4
CDR3aa: CASSSRNTYEQYF

v_gene: TRBV4-1
CDR3aa: CASSTATNEKLFF

v_gene: TRBV10-1
CDR3aa: CASSESGSYNEQFF

v_gene: TRBV28
CDR3aa: CASRKGGGAYNEQFF

v_gene: TRBV13
CDR3aa: CASSTSETDTQYF

v_gene: TRBV10-3
CDR3aa: CATAGINQPQHF

v_gene: TRBV14
CDR3aa: CASSQTPDRGYNSPLHF

v_gene: TRBV7-6
CDR3aa: CASSAGSGELFF

v_gene: TRBV5-1
CDR3aa: CASSLKGAEGVGEQFF

v_gene: TRBV28
CDR3aa: CASSPGTGRYGYTF